One sample yielded the 4 T cell receptor beta chains listed below, sequenced in a study of blood T cells in healthy people across ages. Sample-barcoded 5' priming and a J-beta primer mix drove a second PCR of 7 to 11 cycles. TCRdb redid the calling of the 5' RACE reads with MiXCR, one entry per CDR3 protein. Seen here are approximately 900,000 distinct CDR3 sequences, under 35% observed once, and the top ten hold 10% to 13%. This sample also appeared in a second study, on T cells of mothers and their children.

The sample was blood. These receptors originate from a woman aged 40-49 years in good health.

This chain connects TRBV20-1 to TRBJ2-1; D gene ambiguous. Trimming pared 6 bases from V and 0 bases from J, leaving 9 bases between. Germline assignment: CDR1 DFQATT and CDR2 SNEGSKA (reference sequence). The CDR3 covers 13 residues. This CDR3 is CSAERSSYNEQFF. CDR3 bases: TGCAGTGCCGAGAGGAGCTCCTACAATGAGCAGTTCTTC.

In its sample, this clonotype was seen many times. This chain uses TRBV20-1 with TRBJ2-7; no reliable D call. Trimming pared 1 base from V and 3 bases from J, leaving 16 bases between. Per the germline V gene, CDR1 is DFQATT and CDR2 is SNEGSKA (reference sequence). This CDR3 has 15 residues. CDR3 DNA: TGCAGTGCTAGAGGGGCTGACCGATCTTACTACGAGCAGTACTTC. This encodes CSARGADRSYYEQYF.

With regard to this clonotype: Sequence at one end of the junction differs from germline and may be a read error. J is TRBJ2-5 and V is TRBV20-1; either TRBD1 or TRBD2 may supply D (6 bases each). Germline lookup yields CDR1 DFQATT and CDR2 SNEGSKA (reference sequence). The CDR3 runs to 14 residues. In nucleotides, the CDR3 is TGCAGTGCTGGAGAAGGAGGGGGCCAAGAGACCCAGTACTTC. Protein sequence: CSAGEGGGQETQYF.

The table lists this clonotype with a few counts. The chain joins TRBV7-2 to TRBJ2-7, with D perhaps TRBD1 (6 bases). This CDR3 comprises 14 residues. CDR1 and CDR2 from the germline V gene are SGHTA and FQGNSA. The V gene lost 3 bases and the J gene lost 2 bases, with 11 bases spanning the gap. The CDR3 sequence: CASSFEQGTYEQYF. The CDR3 DNA follows: TGTGCCAGCAGCTTTGAACAGGGAACCTACGAGCAGTACTTC.